The rows below give T cell receptor beta chains drawn from one sample of a study of blood T cell repertoires in COVID-19. Clones were read by immunoSEQ multiplex PCR, and TCRdb kept only the in-frame ones, dropping some. Here the sample spans 150,000 or so clones, around 78% being singletons. Material for sequencing was peripheral blood. Receptors were obtained from a man older than 75 with acute or convalescent COVID-19. The CDR3 runs from the conserved cysteine through the conserved F or W. The D gene is left open where the match is weak. Not all rows give a size; the values are once, few, many and, for expanded clones, a class.

>-|TRBV6-5|TRBJ1-2|TRBD1
TGTGCCAGCAGGCGCCGTGGACAGGGACTCGGGGGCTACACCTTC
CASRRRGQGLGGYTF
>-|TRBV25-1|TRBJ1-5|TRBD1
TGTGCCAGCAGTGAATCGGGACAGGGGGGCAATCAGCCCCAGCATTTT
CASSESGQGGNQPQHF
>-|TRBV5-1|TRBJ1-4|TRBD1
TGCGCCAGCAGCTTACCGGGACAGCCTAATGAAAAACTGTTTTTT
CASSLPGQPNEKLFF
>-|TRBV19|TRBJ2-3|-
TGTGCCAGTAGTTCATGGGACCCTACGCGGGACACGCAGTATTTT
CASSSWDPTRDTQYF
>-|TRBV5-1|TRBJ2-1|TRBD2
TGCGCCAGCAGCGGCGCCCCGGGACTAGCGGGGAATGGGGAGCAGTTCTTC
CASSGAPGLAGNGEQFF
>-|TRBV6-5|TRBJ1-4|TRBD1
TGTGCCAGCAGGGCAACAGGGGTGACTAATGAAAAACTGTTTTTT
CASRATGVTNEKLFF
>-|TRBV19|TRBJ1-4|-
TGTGCCAGTAGTAGGGACACCGCAACTAATGAAAAACTGTTTTTT
CASSRDTATNEKLFF
>-|TRBV7-2|TRBJ1-6|TRBD1
TGTGCCAGCAGCTCCCGGGACAGCTTTTCACCCCTCCACTTT
CASSSRDSFSPLHF
>-|TRBV7-9|TRBJ1-2|-
TGTGCCAGCAGTTCTTCCGGGTCTCACTATGGCTACACCTTC
CASSSSGSHYGYTF
>-|TRBV7-2|TRBJ2-1|-
TGTGCCAGCAACCCTTTTGGACATAGGGACAATGAGCAGTTCTTC
CASNPFGHRDNEQFF
>-|TRBV5-4|TRBJ2-5|TRBD1
TGTGCCAGCAGCCTAACAGGGGTGGAGACCCAGTACTTC
CASSLTGVETQYF
>-|TRBV30|TRBJ2-7|TRBD2
TGTGCCTGGGGGCAACTAGCGGGGGTGAGCGAGCAGTACTTC
CAWGQLAGVSEQYF
>-|TRBV5-6|TRBJ2-3|TRBD2
TGTGCCAGCAGCTTGGAGCGGGGCTCCACAGATACGCAGTATTTT
CASSLERGSTDTQYF
>-|TRBV6-1|TRBJ2-1|-
TGTGCCAGCAGTGAAATAGGCAGGGCCAATGAGCAGTTCTTC
CASSEIGRANEQFF
>-|TRBV7-3|TRBJ2-7|TRBD1
TGTGCCAGCAGCCCTGGGACAGGGAGAAGCTCCTACGAGCAGTACTTC
CASSPGTGRSSYEQYF
>-|TRBV30|TRBJ2-5|-
TGTGCCTGGAGTTCGTCTCGGAATAGCGTCCAAGAGACCCAGTACTTC
CAWSSSRNSVQETQYF
>once|TRBV2|TRBJ1-2|-
TGTGCCAGCAGTGAAAGGGCGGGTGGCTATGGCTACACCTTC
CASSERAGGYGYTF
>few|TRBV5-4|TRBJ2-1|-
TGTGCCAGCAGCCCCTCGTCGGAGCACAATGAGCAGTTCTTC
CASSPSSEHNEQFF
>-|TRBV10-3|TRBJ2-3|TRBD2
TGTGCCATCAGTGAGTCGAGCAGCGGGGGGGACGCAGATACGCAGTATTTT
CAISESSSGGDADTQYF
>-|TRBV12-3/TRBV12-4|TRBJ1-2|-
TGTGCCAGCAGCCAGGGCCCCGGCTACACCTTC
CASSQGPGYTF
>-|TRBV11-2|TRBJ1-2|-
TGTGCCAGCAGCTTAGGTAGCTATGGCTACACCTTC
CASSLGSYGYTF
>-|TRBV28|TRBJ1-6|TRBD1
TGTGCCAGCAGTGGAGGGGGCGGGGGGCAGAATTCACCCCTCCACTTT
CASSGGGGGQNSPLHF
>once|TRBV9|TRBJ2-2|-
TGTGCCAGCAGCGTGGAGGTGGGAGGCCCGAGCACCGGGGAGCTGTTTTTT
CASSVEVGGPSTGELFF
>-|TRBV6-2/TRBV6-3|TRBJ1-2|-
TGTGCCAGCAGTTACTCGTCCACTATTTATGGCTACACCTTC
CASSYSSTIYGYTF
>-|TRBV3-1/TRBV3-2|TRBJ1-2|TRBD1
TGTGCCAGCAGCCACCCGGGACAGGACTATGGCTACACCTTC
CASSHPGQDYGYTF
>-|TRBV19|TRBJ2-5|TRBD2
TGTGCCAGTAGTTATCAGCGGGGGGCAGGGGAGACCCAGTACTTC
CASSYQRGAGETQYF
>-|TRBV7-2|TRBJ2-5|TRBD2
TGTGCCAGCAGCTTAGGAACTAGCGGGGGGGGAGAGACCCAGTACTTC
CASSLGTSGGGETQYF
>-|TRBV10-3|TRBJ2-3|-
TGTGCCATCAGGGAATGGGGGGGCGCATCAGATACGCAGTATTTT
CAIREWGGASDTQYF
>-|TRBV5-1|TRBJ2-2|TRBD2
TGCGCCAGCAGCTTGACTAGCGGGGGGGCCGGCACCGGGGAGCTGTTTTTT
CASSLTSGGAGTGELFF
>-|TRBV24-1|TRBJ2-6|TRBD1
TGTGCCACCAGTGACCCGACAGGGTTGGGGGCCAACGTCCTGACTTTC
CATSDPTGLGANVLTF
>-|TRBV6-2/TRBV6-3|TRBJ1-5|-
TGTGCCAGCAGTGGGACCGCAGGGGCCCTCTTTAATCAGCCCCAGCATTTT
CASSGTAGALFNQPQHF
>-|TRBV5-1|TRBJ2-1|TRBD1
TGCGCCAGCAGCGTGGGACAGGGGGTCAACAATGAGCAGTTCTTC
CASSVGQGVNNEQFF
>-|TRBV6-1|TRBJ1-2|-
TGTGCCAGCAGTGATCAGGCTTCCTATGGCTACACCTTC
CASSDQASYGYTF
>-|TRBV5-4|TRBJ2-2|TRBD1
TGTGCCAGCAAACACAACCGGGACAGGGAGAACACCGGGGAGCTGTTTTTT
CASKHNRDRENTGELFF
>-|TRBV5-1|TRBJ2-5|-
TGCGCCAGCAGCCTGACGGTGGCAGGGTTGTCAGAGACCCAGTACTTC
CASSLTVAGLSETQYF
>few|TRBV19|TRBJ1-1|-
TGTGCCAGTAGGACCGGAGAACTTGAAGCTTTCTTT
CASRTGELEAFF
>-|TRBV28|TRBJ2-5|TRBD1
TGTGCCAGCAGTCGACAGGGCTACCAAGAGACCCAGTACTTC
CASSRQGYQETQYF
>few|TRBV11-3|TRBJ1-1|TRBD1
TGTGCCAGCAGCCGAGGGACAGGGGCATTGGAGAGGAACACTGAAGCTTTCTTT
CASSRGTGALERNTEAFF
>few|TRBV6-2/TRBV6-3|TRBJ2-5|TRBD1
TGTGCCAGCAGTCCCCGGGACAGGTCGAAGGAGACCCAGTACTTC
CASSPRDRSKETQYF
>-|TRBV19|TRBJ1-2|-
TGTGCCAGTAGTACACTGACAGGCGACTATGGCTACACCTTC
CASSTLTGDYGYTF
>-|TRBV29-1|TRBJ1-6|TRBD1
TGCAGCGTACAACAGGGGCCCGACTCACCCCTCCACTTT
CSVQQGPDSPLHF
>-|TRBV25-1|TRBJ1-4|-
TGTGCCAGCAGTGATCTTGGGGGCACTAATGAAAAACTGTTTTTT
CASSDLGGTNEKLFF
>-|TRBV27|TRBJ2-5|TRBD1
TGTGCCAGCAGTTTATCGCAGGGGGCCGAGACCCAGTACTTC
CASSLSQGAETQYF
>-|TRBV5-4|TRBJ2-1|TRBD2
TGTGCCAGCAGCTTGGGTGGACTAGCGGTCTACAATGAGCAGTTCTTC
CASSLGGLAVYNEQFF
>-|TRBV4-3|TRBJ1-2|-
TGCGCCAGCAGCCAAGAAGGATCAGGGGCGGGCTACACCTTC
CASSQEGSGAGYTF
>-|TRBV7-2|TRBJ2-1|TRBD1
TGTGCCAGCAGCCGTTCGGGACAGGGTCACAATGAGCAGTTCTTC
CASSRSGQGHNEQFF
>-|TRBV7-2|TRBJ2-2|-
TGTGCCAGGTTAATGTCCGGGGAGCTGTTTTTT
CARLMSGELFF
>few|TRBV6-5|TRBJ1-1|-
TGTGCCAGCAGTAGACGCGAGGAGAACACTGAAGCTTTCTTT
CASSRREENTEAFF
>-|TRBV11-2|TRBJ1-1|-
TGTGCCAGCAGCTTAACAGAGAACACTGAAGCTTTCTTT
CASSLTENTEAFF
>-|TRBV7-2|TRBJ2-4|-
TGTGCCAGCAGCTCTAGACAAGACGGGAGAAACATTCAGTACTTC
CASSSRQDGRNIQYF
>many|TRBV7-2|TRBJ1-4|TRBD1
TGTGCCAGCAGCGCAATGGGACAGGGTGGCGAAAAACTGTTTTTT
CASSAMGQGGEKLFF
>-|TRBV6-5|TRBJ1-1|TRBD1
TGTGCCAGCAGTTACACAGGGGGTAACACTGAAGCTTTCTTT
CASSYTGGNTEAFF
>-|TRBV6-5|TRBJ2-3|-
TGTGCCAGCAGTTTACTAGGAGGGGGCACAGATACGCAGTATTTT
CASSLLGGGTDTQYF
>few|TRBV4-2|TRBJ2-7|-
TGTGCCAGCAGCCAAGGAGGGTCGGGCTACGAGCAGTACTTC
CASSQGGSGYEQYF
>-|TRBV10-3|TRBJ1-1|-
TGTGCCATCAGTGAGGGGGCTGCTGAAGCTTTCTTT
CAISEGAAEAFF
>-|TRBV5-5|TRBJ1-5|-
TGTGCCAGCAGCCCACGGAGTGGGGGCGGTGGTCAGCCCCAGCATTTT
CASSPRSGGGGQPQHF
>-|TRBV6-2/TRBV6-3|TRBJ2-6|-
TGTGCCAGCAGTGGACAGAGCTCTGGGGCCAACGTCCTGACTTTC
CASSGQSSGANVLTF
>-|TRBV2|TRBJ1-3|-
TGTGCCAGCAGTGAAGCGCTAGTGGGTAGAAACACCATATATTTT
CASSEALVGRNTIYF
>-|TRBV6-6|TRBJ2-3|-
TGTGCCAGCAATTTACAGGTTTCCACAGATACGCAGTATTTT
CASNLQVSTDTQYF
>-|TRBV12-3/TRBV12-4|TRBJ2-1|-
TGTGCCAGCAGTTTGAGGTTCCATGAGCAGTTCTTC
CASSLRFHEQFF